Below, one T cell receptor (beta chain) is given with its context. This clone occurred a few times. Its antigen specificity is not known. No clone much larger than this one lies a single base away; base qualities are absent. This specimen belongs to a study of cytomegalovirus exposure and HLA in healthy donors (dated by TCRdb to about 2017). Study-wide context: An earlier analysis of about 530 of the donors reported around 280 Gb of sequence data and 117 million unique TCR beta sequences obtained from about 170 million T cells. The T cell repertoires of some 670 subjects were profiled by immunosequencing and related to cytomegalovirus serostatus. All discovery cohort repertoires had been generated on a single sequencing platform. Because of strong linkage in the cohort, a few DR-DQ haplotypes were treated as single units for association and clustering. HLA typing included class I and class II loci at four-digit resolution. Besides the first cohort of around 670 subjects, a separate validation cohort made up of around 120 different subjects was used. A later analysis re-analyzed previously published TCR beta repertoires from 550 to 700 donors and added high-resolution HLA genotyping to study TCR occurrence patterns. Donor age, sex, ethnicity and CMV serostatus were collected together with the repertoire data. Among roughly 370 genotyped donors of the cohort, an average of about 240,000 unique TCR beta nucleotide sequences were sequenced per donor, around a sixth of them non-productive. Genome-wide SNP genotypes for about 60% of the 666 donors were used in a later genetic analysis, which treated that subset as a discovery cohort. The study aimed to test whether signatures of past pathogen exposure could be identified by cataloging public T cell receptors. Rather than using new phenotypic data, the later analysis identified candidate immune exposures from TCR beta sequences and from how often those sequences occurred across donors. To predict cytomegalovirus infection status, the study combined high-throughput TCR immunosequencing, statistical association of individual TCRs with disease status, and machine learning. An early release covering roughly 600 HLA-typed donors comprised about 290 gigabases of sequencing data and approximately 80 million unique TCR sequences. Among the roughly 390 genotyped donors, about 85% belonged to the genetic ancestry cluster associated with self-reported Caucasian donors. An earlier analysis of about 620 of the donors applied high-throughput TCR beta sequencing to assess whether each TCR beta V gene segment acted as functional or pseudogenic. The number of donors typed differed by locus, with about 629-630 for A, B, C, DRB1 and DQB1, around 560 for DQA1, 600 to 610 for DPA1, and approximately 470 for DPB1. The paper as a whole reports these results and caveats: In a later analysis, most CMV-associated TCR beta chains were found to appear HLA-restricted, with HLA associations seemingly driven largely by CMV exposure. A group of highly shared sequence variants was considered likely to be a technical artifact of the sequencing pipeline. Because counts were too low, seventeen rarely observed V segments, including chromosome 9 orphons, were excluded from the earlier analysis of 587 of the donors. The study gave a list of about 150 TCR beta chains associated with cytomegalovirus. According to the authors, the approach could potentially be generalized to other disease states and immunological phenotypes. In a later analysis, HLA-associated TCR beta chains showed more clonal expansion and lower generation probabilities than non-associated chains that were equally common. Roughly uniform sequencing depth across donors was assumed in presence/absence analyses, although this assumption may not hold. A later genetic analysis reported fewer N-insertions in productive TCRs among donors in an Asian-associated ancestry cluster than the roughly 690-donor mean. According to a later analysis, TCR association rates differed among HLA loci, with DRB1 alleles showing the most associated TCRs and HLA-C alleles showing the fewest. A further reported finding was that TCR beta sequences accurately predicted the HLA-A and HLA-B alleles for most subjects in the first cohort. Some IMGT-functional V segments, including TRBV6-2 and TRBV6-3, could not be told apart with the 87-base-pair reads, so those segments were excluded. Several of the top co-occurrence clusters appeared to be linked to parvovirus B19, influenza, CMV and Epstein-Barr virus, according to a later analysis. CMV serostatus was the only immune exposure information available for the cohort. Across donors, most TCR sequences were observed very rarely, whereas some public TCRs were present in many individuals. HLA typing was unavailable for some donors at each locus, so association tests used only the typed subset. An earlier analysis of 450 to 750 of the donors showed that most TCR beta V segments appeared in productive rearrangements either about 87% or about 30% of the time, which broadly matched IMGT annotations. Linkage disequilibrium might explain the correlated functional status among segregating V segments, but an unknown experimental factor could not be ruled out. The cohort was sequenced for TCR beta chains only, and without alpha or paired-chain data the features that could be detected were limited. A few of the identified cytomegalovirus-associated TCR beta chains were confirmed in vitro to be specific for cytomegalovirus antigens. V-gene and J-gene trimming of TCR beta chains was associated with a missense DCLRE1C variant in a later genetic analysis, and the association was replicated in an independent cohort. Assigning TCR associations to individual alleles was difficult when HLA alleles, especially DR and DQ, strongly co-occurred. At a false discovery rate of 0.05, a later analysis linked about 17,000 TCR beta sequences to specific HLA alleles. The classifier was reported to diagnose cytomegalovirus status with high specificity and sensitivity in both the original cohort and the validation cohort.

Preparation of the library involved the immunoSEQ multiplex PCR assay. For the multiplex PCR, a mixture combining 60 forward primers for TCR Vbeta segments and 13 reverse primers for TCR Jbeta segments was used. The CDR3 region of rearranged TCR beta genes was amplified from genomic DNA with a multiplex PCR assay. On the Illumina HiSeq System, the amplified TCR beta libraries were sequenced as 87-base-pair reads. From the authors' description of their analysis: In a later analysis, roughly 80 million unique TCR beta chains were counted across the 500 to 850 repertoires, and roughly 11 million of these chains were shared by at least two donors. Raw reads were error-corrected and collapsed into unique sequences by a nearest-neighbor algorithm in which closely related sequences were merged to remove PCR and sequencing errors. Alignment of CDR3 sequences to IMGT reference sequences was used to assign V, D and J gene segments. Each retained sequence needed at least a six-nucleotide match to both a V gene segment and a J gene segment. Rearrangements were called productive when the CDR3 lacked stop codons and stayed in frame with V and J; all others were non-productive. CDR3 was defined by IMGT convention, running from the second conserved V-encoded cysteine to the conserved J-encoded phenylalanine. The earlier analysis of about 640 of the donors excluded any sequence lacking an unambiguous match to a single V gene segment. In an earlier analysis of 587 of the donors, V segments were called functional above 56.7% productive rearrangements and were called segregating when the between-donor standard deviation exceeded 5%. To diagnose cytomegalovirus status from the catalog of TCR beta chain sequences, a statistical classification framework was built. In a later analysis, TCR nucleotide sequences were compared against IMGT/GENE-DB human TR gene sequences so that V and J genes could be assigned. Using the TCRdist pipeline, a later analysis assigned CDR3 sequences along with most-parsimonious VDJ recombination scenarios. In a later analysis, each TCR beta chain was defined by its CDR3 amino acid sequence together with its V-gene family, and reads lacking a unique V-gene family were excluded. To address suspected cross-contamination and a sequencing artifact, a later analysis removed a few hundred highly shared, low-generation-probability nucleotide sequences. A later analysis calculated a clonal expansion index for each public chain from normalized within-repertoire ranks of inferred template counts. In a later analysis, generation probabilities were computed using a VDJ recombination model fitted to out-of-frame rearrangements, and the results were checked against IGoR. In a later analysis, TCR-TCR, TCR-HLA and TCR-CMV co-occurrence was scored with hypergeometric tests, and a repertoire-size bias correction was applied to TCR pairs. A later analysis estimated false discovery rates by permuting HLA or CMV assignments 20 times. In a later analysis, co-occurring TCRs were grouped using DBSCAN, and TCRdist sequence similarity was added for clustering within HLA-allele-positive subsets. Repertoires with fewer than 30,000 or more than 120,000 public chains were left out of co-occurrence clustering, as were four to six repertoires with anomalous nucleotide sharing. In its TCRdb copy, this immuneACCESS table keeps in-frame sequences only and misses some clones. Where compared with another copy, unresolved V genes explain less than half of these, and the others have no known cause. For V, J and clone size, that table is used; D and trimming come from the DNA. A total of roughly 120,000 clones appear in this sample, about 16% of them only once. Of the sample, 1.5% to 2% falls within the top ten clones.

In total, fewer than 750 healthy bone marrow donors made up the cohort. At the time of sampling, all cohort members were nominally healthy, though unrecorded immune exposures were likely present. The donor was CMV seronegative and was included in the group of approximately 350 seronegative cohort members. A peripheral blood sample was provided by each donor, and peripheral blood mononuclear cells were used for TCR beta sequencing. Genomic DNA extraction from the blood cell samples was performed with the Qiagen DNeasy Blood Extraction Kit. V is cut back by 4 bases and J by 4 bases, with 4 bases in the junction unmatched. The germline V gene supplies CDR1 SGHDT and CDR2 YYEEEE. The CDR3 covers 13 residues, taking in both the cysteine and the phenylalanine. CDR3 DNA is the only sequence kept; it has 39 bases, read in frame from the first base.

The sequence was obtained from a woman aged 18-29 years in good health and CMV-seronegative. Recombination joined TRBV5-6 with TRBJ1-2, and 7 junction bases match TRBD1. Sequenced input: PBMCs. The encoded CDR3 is CASSQDRLYGYTF. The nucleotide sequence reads TGTGCCAGCAGCCAGGACAGGCTCTATGGCTACACCTTC.